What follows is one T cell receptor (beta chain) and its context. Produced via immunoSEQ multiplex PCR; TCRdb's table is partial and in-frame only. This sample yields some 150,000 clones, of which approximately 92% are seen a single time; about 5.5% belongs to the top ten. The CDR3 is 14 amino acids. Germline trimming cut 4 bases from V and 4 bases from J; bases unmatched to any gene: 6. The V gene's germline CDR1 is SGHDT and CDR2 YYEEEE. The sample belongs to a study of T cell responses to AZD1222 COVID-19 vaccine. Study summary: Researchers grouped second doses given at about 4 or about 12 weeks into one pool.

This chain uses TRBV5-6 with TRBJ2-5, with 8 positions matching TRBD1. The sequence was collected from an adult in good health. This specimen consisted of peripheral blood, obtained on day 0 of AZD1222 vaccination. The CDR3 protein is CASSIDRGGETQYF. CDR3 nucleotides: TGTGCCAGCAGCATTGACAGGGGCGGAGAGACCCAGTACTTC.